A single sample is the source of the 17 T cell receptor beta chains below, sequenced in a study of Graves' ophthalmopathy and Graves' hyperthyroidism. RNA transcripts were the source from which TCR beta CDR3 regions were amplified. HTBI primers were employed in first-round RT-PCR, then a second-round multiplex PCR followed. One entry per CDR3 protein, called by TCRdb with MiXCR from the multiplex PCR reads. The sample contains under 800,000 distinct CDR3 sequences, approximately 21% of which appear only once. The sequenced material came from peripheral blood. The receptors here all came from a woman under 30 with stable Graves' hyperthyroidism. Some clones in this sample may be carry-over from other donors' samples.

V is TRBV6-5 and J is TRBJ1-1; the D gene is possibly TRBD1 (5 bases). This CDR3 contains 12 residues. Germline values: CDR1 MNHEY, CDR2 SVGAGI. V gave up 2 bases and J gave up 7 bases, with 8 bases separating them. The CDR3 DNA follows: TGTGCCAGCAGTTACGGGGGGGGTGAAGCTTTCTTT. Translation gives CASSYGGGEAFF.

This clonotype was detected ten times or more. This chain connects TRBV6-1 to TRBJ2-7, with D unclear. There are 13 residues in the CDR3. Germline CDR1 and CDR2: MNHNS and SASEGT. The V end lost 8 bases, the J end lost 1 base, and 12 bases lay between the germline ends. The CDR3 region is CASEGEFSYEQYF. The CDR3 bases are TGTGCCAGCGAAGGAGAGTTTTCCTACGAGCAGTACTTC.

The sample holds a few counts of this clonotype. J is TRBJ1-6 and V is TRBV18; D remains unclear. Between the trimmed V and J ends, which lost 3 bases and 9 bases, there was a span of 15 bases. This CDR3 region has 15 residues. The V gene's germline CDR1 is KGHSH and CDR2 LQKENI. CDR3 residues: CASSPNPAGSSPLHF. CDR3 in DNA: TGTGCCAGCTCACCGAATCCAGCGGGGTCTTCACCCCTCCACTTT. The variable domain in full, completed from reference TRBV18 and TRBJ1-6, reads NAGVMQNPRHLVRRRGQEARLRCSPMKGHSHVYWYRQLPEEGLKFMVYLQKENIIDESGMPKERFSAEFPKEGPSILRIQQVVRGDSAAYFCASSPNPAGSSPLHFGNGTRLTVT.

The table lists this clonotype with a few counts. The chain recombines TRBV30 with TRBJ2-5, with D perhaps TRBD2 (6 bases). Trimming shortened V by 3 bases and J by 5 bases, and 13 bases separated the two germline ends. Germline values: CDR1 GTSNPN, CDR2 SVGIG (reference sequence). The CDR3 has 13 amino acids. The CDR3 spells CAWRPLGGETQYF. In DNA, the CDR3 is TGTGCCTGGAGACCCTTGGGGGGTGAGACCCAGTACTTC.

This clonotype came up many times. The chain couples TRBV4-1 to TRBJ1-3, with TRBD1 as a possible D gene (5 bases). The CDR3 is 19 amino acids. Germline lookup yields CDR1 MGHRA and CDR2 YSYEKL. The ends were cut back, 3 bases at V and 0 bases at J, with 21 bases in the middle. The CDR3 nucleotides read TGCGCCAGCAGCCAGGCACCAAGGGCAGGGACGGGCTCTGGAAACACCATATATTTT. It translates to CASSQAPRAGTGSGNTIYF.

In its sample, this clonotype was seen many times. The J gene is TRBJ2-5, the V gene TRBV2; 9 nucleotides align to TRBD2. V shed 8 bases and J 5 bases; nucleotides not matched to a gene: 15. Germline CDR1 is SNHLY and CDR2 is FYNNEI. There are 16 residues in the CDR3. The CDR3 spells CASGALGGRAGETQYF. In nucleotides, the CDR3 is TGTGCCAGCGGGGCGTTAGGCGGGAGGGCCGGGGAGACCCAGTACTTC.

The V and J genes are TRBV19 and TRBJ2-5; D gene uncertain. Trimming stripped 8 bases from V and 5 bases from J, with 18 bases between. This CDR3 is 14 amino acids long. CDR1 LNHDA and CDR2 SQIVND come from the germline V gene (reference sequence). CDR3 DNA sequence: TGTGCCAGTCAACGGGCCCCGGCCCGCGAGACCCAGTACTTC. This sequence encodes CASQRAPARETQYF.

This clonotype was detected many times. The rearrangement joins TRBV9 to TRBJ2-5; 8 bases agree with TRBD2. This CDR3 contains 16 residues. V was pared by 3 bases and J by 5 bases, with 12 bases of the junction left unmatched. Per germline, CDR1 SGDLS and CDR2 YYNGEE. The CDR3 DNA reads TGTGCCAGCAGCGCCGGCCCAAGCGGGAGTGAGGAGACCCAGTACTTC. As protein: CASSAGPSGSEETQYF.

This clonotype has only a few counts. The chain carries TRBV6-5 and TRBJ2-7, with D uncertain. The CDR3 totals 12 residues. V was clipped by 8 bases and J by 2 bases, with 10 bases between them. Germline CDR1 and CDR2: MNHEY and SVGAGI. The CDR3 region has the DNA TGTGCCAGCGGTAACAGACCCTACGAGCAGTACTTC. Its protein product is CASGNRPYEQYF.

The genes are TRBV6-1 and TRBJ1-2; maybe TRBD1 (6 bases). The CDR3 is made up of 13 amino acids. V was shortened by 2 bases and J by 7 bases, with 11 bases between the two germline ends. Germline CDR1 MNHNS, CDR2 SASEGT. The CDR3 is CASSEKRQVGYTF. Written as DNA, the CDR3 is TGTGCCAGCAGTGAAAAGAGACAGGTTGGCTACACCTTC.

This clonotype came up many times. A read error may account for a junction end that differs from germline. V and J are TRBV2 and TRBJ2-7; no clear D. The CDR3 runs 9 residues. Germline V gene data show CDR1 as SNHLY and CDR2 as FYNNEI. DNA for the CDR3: TGTGCCAGCAGAGATACAGAGCGCTTC. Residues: CASRDTERF.

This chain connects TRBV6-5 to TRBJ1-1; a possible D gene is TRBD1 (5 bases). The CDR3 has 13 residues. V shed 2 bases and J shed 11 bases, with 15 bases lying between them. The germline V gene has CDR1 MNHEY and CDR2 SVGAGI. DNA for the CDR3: TGTGCCAGCAGTTACGGGGAAGGGAAGGGGGCTTTCTTT. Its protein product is CASSYGEGKGAFF.

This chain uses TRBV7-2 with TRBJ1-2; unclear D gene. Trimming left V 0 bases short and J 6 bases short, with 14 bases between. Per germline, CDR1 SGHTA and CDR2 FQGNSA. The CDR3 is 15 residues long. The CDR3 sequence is CASSLALTERDGYTF. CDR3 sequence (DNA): TGTGCCAGCAGCTTAGCACTAACGGAACGCGATGGCTACACCTTC.

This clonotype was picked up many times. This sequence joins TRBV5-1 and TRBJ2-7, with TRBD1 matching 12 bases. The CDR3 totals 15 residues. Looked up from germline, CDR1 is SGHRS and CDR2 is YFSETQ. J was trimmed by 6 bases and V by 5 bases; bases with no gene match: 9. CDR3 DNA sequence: TGCGCCAGCAGAGACGCGCTGGGACAGGGGGCCGAGCAGTACTTC. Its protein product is CASRDALGQGAEQYF.

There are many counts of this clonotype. The CDR3 nucleotides read TGCAGTGCCAGCGCCGGGACCGAGCAGTACTTC. Amino acid sequence: CSASAGTEQYF. The J gene is TRBJ2-7, the V gene TRBV20-1; D may correspond to TRBD1 or TRBD2 (5 bases each). The germline CDR1 and CDR2 sequences are DFQATT and SNEGSKA (reference sequence). The V end was cut by 6 bases, the J end by 6 bases, with 12 bases between. The CDR3 runs 11 residues.

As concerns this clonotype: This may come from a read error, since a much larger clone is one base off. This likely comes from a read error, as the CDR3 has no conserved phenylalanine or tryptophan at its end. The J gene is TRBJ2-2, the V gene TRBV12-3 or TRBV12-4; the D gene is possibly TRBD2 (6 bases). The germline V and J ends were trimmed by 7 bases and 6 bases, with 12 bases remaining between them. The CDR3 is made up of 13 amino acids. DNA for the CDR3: TGTGCCAGCACTCTAACGGGGGCCGGGGAGCTGTTTGTT. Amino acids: CASTLTGAGELFV.

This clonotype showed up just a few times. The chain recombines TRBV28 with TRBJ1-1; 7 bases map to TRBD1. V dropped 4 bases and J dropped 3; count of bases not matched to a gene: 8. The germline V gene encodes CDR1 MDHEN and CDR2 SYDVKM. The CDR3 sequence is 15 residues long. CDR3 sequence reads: CASSSLLDRDTEAFF. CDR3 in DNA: TGTGCCAGCAGTTCCCTGCTCGACAGGGACACTGAAGCTTTCTTT.